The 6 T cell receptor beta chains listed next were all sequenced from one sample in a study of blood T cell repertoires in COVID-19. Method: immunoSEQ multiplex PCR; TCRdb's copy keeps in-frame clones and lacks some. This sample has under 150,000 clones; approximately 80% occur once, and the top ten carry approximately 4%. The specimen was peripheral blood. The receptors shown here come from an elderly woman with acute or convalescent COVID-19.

CDR3 nucleotides: TGTGCCAGCTCACCAGTCCCCCCCAGGGATGATTCACCCCTCCACTTT. This translates into CASSPVPPRDDSPLHF. The genes are TRBV18 and TRBJ1-6, with a tentative D call TRBD1 (5 bases). The CDR3 loop spans 16 amino acids. Trimming cost V 2 bases and J 8 bases, with 16 bases left between them. CDR1 is KGHSH and CDR2 is LQKENI in the germline V gene. Full variable domain (rest looked up from reference TRBV18 and TRBJ1-6): NAGVMQNPRHLVRRRGQEARLRCSPMKGHSHVYWYRQLPEEGLKFMVYLQKENIIDESGMPKERFSAEFPKEGPSILRIQQVVRGDSAAYFCASSPVPPRDDSPLHFGNGTRLTVT.

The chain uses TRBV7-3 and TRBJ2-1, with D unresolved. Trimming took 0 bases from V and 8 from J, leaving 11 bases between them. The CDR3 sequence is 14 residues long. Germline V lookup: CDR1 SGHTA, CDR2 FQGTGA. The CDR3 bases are TGTGCCAGCAGCTTAACGACGAGCCAGGATGAGCAGTTCTTC. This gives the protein CASSLTTSQDEQFF.

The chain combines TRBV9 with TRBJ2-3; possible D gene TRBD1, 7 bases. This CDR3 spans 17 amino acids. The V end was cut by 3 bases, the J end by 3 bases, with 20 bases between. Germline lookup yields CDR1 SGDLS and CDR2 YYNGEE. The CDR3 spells CASSGRSGGGRTDTQYF. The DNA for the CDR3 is TGTGCCAGCAGCGGACGGAGTGGAGGGGGCCGGACAGATACGCAGTATTTT.

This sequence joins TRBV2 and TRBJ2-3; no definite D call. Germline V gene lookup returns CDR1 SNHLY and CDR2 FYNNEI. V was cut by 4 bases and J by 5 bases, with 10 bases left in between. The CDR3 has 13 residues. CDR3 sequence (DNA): TGTGCCAGCAGTGTTGAAGTACAAGATACGCAGTATTTT. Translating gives CASSVEVQDTQYF.

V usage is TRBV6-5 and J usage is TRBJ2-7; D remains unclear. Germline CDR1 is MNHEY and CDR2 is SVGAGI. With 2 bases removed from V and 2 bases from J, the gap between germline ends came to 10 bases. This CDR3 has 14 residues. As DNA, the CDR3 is TGTGCCAGCAGTTACGGAGAGGAGACCTACGAGCAGTACTTC. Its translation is CASSYGEETYEQYF.

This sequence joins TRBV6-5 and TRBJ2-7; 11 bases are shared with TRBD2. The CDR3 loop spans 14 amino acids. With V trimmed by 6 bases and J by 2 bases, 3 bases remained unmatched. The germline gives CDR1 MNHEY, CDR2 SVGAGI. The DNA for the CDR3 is TGTGCCAGCAGGCAGACTAGCGGGGCCTACGAGCAGTACTTC. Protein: CASRQTSGAYEQYF.